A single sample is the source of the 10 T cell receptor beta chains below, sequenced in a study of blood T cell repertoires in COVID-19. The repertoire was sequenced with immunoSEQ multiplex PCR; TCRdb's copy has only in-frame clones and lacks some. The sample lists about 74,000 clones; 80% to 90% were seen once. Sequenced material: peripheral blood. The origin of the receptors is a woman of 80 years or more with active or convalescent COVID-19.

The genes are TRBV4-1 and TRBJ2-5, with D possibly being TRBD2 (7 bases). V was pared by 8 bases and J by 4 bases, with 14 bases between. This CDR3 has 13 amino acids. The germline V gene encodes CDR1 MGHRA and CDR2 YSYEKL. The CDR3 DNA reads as TGCGCCAGCTCGAGGGGGGGGCGAGAGACCCAGTACTTC. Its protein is CASSRGGRETQYF.

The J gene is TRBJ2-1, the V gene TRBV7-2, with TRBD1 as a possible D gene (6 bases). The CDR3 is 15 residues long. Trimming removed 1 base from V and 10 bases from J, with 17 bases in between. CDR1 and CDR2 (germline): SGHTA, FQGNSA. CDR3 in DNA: TGTGCCAGCAGCTTAGGAACGACAGGTGGGGTCGAGCAGTTCTTC. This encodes CASSLGTTGGVEQFF. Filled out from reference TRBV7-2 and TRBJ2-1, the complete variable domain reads GAGVSQSPSNKVTEKGKDVELRCDPISGHTALYWYRQSLGQGLEFLIYFQGNSAPDKSGLPSDRFSAERTGGSVSTLTIQRTQQEDSAVYLCASSLGTTGGVEQFFGPGTRLTVL.

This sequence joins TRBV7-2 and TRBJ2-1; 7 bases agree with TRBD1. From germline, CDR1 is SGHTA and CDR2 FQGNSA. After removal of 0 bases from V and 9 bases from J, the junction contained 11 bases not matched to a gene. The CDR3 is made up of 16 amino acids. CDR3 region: CASSLAGQSNGVEQFF. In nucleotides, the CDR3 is TGTGCCAGCAGCTTAGCGGGACAGAGTAATGGGGTTGAGCAGTTCTTC.

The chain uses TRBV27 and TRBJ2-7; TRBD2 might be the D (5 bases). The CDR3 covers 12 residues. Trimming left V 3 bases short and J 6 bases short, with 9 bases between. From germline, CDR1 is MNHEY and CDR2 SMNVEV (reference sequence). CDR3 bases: TGTGCCAGCAGTTTTCGAGGAGGCGAGCAGTACTTC. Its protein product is CASSFRGGEQYF.

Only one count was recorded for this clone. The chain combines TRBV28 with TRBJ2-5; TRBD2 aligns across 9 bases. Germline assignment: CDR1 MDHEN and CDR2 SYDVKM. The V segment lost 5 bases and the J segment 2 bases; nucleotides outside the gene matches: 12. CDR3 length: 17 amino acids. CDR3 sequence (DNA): TGTGCCAGCAGTCGAGGCCAGGGCGGGGGGGGACAAGAGACCCAGTACTTC. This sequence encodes CASSRGQGGGGQETQYF.

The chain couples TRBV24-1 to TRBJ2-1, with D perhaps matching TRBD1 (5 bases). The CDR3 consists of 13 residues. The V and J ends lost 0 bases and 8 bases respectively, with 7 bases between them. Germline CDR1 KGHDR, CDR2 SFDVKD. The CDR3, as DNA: TGTGCCACCAGTGATTTGCCACAGGATGAGCAGTTCTTC. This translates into CATSDLPQDEQFF.

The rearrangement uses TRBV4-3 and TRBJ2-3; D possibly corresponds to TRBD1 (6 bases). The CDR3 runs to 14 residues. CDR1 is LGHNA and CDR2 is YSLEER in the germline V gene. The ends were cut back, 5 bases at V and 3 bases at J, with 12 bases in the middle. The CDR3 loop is CASSEETGTDTQYF. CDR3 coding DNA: TGCGCCAGCAGCGAGGAGACAGGAACAGATACGCAGTATTTT.

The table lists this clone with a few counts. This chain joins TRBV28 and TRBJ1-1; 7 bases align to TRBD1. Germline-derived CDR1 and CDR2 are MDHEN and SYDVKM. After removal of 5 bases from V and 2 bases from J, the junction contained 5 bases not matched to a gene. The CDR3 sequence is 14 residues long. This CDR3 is CASSVTGVNTEAFF. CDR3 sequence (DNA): TGTGCCAGCAGTGTAACAGGGGTCAACACTGAAGCTTTCTTT.

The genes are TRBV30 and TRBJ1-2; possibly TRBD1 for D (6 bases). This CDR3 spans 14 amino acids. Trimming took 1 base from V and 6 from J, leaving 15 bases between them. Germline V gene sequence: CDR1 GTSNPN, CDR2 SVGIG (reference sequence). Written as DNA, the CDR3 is TGTGCCTGGAGTGAGGACAGCTGGGTTGATGGCTACACCTTC. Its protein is CAWSEDSWVDGYTF.

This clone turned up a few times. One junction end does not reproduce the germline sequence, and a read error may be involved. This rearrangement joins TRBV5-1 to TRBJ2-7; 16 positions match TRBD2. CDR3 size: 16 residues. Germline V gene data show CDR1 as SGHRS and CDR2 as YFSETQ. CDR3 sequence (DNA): TGCGCCCGCAGCTTGGCGCCGGGACTAGCGGGGGGGCGGCAGTACTTC. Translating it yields CARSLAPGLAGGRQYF.